This TCR beta chain derives from a study of OX40 agonist ivuxolimab in advanced cancers. Data came from immunoSEQ multiplex PCR; TCRdb stores just in-frame clones and leaves some out. The sample has about 83,000 clones, around 80% seen once; the top ten hold under 2%. The clonotype was recovered from an adult with an advanced solid tumor such as melanoma, head and neck, liver or kidney cancer. The sequences come from CD4+ or CD8+ T cells sorted from blood, collected in a trial of the OX40 agonist ivuxolimab.

CDR3 coding DNA: TGTGCCAGCACCCTCATAGGGGGGAAAGATACGCAGTATTTT. This encodes CASTLIGGKDTQYF. This chain joins TRBV28 and TRBJ2-3; D possibly uses TRBD1 or TRBD2 (6 bases each). Germline V gene data show CDR1 as MDHEN and CDR2 as SYDVKM. Trimming shortened V by 7 bases and J by 5 bases, and 16 bases separated the two germline ends. CDR3 size: 14 residues.